This T cell receptor beta chain stems from a study of T cells in Graves' hyperthyroidism and ophthalmopathy. The wider study: Peripheral blood collection took place at initial diagnosis, before any treatment. Study-wide findings and caveats: Most clonotypes expanded in the thyroid (above 0.001) were also present in blood.

From RNA transcripts, TCR beta CDR3 regions were amplified. With the HTBI primer set, the TCR CDR3 went through a first round of RT-PCR. One entry per CDR3 protein results from TCRdb running MiXCR on the multiplex PCR reads. This sample has around 250,000 distinct CDR3 sequences; about a sixth occur once, and the top ten carry 28%. This CDR3 comprises 13 residues. V was shortened by 5 bases and J by 5 bases, with 12 bases between the two germline ends. Diagnosis rested on symptoms, serum thyroxine and TRAb, thyroid ultrasound, and orbital computed tomography. It was 8.5 to 10 ml of fresh peripheral blood that supplied the PBMCs. Ten or more counts support this clonotype. The antigen is undetermined.

Sequencing was done on a sample of blood. The sequence derives from a woman aged 18-29 years with Graves' ophthalmopathy. The chain combines TRBV12-3 or TRBV12-4 with TRBJ1-1, with a weak D call TRBD1 (6 bases). The CDR3: CASSPIRGTEAFF. In DNA form, the CDR3 reads TGTGCCAGCAGTCCAATCAGGGGTACTGAAGCTTTCTTT.